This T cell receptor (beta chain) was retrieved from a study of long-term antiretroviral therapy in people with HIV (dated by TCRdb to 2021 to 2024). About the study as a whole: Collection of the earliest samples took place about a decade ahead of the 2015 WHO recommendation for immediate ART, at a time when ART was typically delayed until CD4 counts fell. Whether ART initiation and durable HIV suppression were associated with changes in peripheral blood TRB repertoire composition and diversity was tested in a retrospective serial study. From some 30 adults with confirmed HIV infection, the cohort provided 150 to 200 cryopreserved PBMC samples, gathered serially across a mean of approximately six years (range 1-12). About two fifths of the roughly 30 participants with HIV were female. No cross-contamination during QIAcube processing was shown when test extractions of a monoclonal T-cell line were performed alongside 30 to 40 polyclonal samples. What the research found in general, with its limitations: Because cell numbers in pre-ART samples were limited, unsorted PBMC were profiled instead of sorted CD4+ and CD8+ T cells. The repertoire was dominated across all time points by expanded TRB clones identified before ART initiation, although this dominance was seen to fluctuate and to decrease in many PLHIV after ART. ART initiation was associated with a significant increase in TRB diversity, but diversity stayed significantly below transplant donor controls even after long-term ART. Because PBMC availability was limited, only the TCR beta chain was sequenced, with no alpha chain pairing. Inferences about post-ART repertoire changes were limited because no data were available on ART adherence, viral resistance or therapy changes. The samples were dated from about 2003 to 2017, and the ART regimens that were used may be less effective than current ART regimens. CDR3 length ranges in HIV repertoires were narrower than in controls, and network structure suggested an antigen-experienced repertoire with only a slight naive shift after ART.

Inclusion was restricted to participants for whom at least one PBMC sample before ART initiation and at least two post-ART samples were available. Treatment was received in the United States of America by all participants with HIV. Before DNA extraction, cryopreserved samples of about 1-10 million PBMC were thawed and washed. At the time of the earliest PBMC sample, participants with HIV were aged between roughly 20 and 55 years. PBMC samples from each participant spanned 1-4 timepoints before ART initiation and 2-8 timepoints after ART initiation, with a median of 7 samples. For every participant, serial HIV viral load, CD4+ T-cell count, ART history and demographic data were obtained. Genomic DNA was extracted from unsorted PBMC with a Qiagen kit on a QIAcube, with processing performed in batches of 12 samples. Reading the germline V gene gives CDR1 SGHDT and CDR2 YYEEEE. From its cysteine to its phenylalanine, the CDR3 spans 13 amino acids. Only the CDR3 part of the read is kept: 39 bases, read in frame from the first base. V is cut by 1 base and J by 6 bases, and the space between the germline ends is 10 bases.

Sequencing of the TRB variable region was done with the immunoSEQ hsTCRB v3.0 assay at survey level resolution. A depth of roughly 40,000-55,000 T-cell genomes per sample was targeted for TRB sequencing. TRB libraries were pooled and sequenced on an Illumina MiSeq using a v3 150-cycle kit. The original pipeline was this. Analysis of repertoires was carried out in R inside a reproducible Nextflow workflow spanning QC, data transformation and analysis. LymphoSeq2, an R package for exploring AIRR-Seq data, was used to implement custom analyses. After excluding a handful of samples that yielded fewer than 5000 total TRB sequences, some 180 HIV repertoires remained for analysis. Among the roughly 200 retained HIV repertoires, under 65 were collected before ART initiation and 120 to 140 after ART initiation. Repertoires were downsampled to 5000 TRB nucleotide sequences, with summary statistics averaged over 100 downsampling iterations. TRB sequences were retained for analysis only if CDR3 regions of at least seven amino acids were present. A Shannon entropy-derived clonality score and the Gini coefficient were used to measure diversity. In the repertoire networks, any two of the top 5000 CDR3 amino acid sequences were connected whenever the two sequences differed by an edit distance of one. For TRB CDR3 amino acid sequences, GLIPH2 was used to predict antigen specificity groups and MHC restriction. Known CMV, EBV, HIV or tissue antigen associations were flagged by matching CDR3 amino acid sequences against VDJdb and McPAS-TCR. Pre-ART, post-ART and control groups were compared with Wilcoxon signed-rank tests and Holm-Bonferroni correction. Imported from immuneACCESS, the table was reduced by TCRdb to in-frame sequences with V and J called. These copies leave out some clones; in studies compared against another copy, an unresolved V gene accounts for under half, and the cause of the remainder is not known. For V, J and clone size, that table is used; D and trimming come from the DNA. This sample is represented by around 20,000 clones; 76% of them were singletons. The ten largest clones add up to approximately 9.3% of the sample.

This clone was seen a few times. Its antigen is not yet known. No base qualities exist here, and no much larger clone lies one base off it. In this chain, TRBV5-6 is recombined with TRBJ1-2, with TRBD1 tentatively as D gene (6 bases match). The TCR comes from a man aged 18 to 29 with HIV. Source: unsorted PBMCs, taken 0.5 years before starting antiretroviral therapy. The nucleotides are TGTGCCAGCAGCTTGTCCAGGGGCCATGGCTACACCTTC. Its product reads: CASSLSRGHGYTF.